Included here is one TCR beta chain sequence, with context. The junction does not match germline at one end; this may be a read error. Amplified TCR beta CDR3 regions derived from RNA transcripts. The HTBI set primed first-round TCR CDR3 RT-PCR. TCRdb reprocessed the multiplex PCR reads with MiXCR, giving one entry per CDR3 protein. Of about 320,000 distinct CDR3 sequences listed, 16% are singletons. The data stem from a study of T cells in Graves' hyperthyroidism and ophthalmopathy. Per germline, CDR1 SGHRS and CDR2 YFSETQ. This CDR3 is 16 amino acids long. The receptor comes from a man in his thirties or forties with Graves' hyperthyroidism. Sequenced input: blood. V gene TRBV5-1 combines with J gene TRBJ1-1; a weak D match, TRBD1 (5 bases). The CDR3 reads CASSIAGTSGNTEGFF. The CDR3 nucleotides read TGCGCCAGCAGCATCGCCGGGACGTCGGGGAACACTGAAGGTTTCTTT.